Listed below are T cell receptor beta chains from one sample, sequenced in a study of Graves' ophthalmopathy and Graves' hyperthyroidism. One entry per CDR3 protein results from TCRdb running MiXCR on the multiplex PCR reads. The data contain over a million distinct CDR3 sequences, 35% to 40% of them singletons. The sequencing input was peripheral blood or thyroid tissue (not recorded which). The receptors shown here come from an adult man with Graves' hyperthyroidism. Both conserved end residues are part of each CDR3. The D gene is left open where the match is weak. Only some rows state a clone size, as once, few, many or a class for expanded clones.

j_gene	d_gene	abundance	v_gene	CDR3aa	CDR3nt
TRBJ2-7	TRBD1	many	TRBV29-1	CSVVQTDRVYEQYF	TGCAGCGTTGTCCAGACAGACAGGGTTTACGAGCAGTACTTC
TRBJ1-6	TRBD1	NA	TRBV28	CASSTPDRDNSPLHF	TGTGCCAGCAGTACCCCGGACAGGGACAATTCACCCCTCCACTTT
TRBJ2-7	TRBD1	many	TRBV20-1	CSARQTGVPYEQYF	TGCAGTGCTAGACAAACAGGGGTACCATACGAGCAGTACTTC
TRBJ1-6	NA	NA	TRBV19	CASNSITGTGNSPLHF	TGTGCCAGTAATAGTATCACCGGGACGGGCAATTCACCCCTCCACTTT
TRBJ1-1	TRBD1	many	TRBV5-1	CASSSGTASNTEAFF	TGCGCCAGCTCATCCGGGACAGCCAGTAACACTGAAGCTTTCTTT
TRBJ1-2	NA	NA	TRBV5-1	CASSPPALSVPTDTF	TGTGCCAGCAGCCCCCCGGCTTTGAGCGTTCCTACGGACACCTTC
TRBJ2-2	TRBD2	few	TRBV6-5	CASRPRLAEGAGELFF	TGTGCCAGCAGGCCAAGACTAGCGGAGGGAGCCGGGGAGCTGTTTTTT
TRBJ2-2	NA	few	TRBV19	CASTDRGTGELFF	TGTGCCAGTACAGACCGGGGGACCGGGGAGCTGTTTTTT
TRBJ2-5	TRBD2	NA	TRBV7-2	CASSPWTSGATQYF	TGTGCCAGCAGCCCATGGACTAGCGGGGCGACCCAGTACTTC
TRBJ1-4	NA	NA	TRBV20-1	CSARGWGGSRGEKLFF	TGCAGTGCTAGAGGGTGGGGAGGGTCCCGGGGGGAAAAACTGTTTTTT
TRBJ1-1	NA	many	TRBV27	CATRRDPYGEAFF	TGTGCCACCCGCCGGGACCCCTACGGTGAAGCTTTCTTT
TRBJ2-5	NA	NA	TRBV25-1	CARDPGRVETQYF	TGTGCTAGAGATCCTGGCAGGGTGGAGACCCAGTACTTC
TRBJ2-5	NA	NA	TRBV4-1	CASSQARGQEETQYF	TGCGCCAGCAGCCAAGCCCGGGGACAAGAAGAGACCCAGTACTTC
TRBJ1-1	NA	NA	TRBV6-5	CATETGMNTEAFF	TGTGCCACCGAAACAGGGATGAACACTGAAGCTTTCTTT
TRBJ1-5	NA	NA	TRBV6-6	CASRETYSNQPQHF	TGTGCCAGCAGAGAAACCTATAGCAATCAGCCCCAGCATTTT
TRBJ1-1	NA	NA	TRBV6-2/TRBV6-3	CASNHGLYGTEAFF	TGTGCCAGCAATCACGGGCTGTATGGCACTGAAGCTTTCTTT
TRBJ1-1	TRBD1	NA	TRBV7-2	CASSPGQGRAFF	TGTGCCAGCTCACCGGGACAGGGACGCGCTTTCTTT
TRBJ1-5	TRBD1	many	TRBV4-2	CASSQGEGQSNQPQHF	TGTGCCAGCAGCCAAGGTGAGGGACAGAGCAATCAGCCCCAGCATTTT
TRBJ2-7	NA	many	TRBV6-5	CASSYGGSLTYEQYF	TGTGCCAGCAGTTACGGGGGAAGCCTGACCTACGAGCAGTACTTC
TRBJ2-7	NA	NA	TRBV7-8	CASATTRAWEQYF	TGTGCCAGCGCTACCACCCGGGCGTGGGAGCAGTACTTC
TRBJ2-2	NA	few	TRBV20-1	CSAVPGELFF	TGCAGTGCCGTTCCCGGGGAGCTGTTTTTT
TRBJ1-4	NA	many	TRBV19	CASIQTGLNEKLFF	TGTGCCAGTATCCAGACAGGACTTAATGAAAAACTGTTTTTT
TRBJ1-3	NA	many	TRBV5-1	CASSTNSGNTIYF	TGCGCCAGCAGTACTAACTCTGGAAACACCATATATTTT
TRBJ2-6	TRBD1	many	TRBV9	CASSLPPGQFASGANVLTF	TGTGCCAGCAGCCTACCACCGGGACAGTTCGCCTCTGGGGCCAACGTCCTGACTTTC
TRBJ1-1	NA	many	TRBV7-8	CASSLLWVGTEAFF	TGTGCCAGCAGCTTACTTTGGGTGGGCACTGAAGCTTTCTTT
TRBJ2-1	NA	few	TRBV25-1	CATSPGNEQFF	TGTGCCACCTCTCCAGGCAATGAGCAGTTCTTC
TRBJ2-7	TRBD1	many	TRBV10-3	CAIRPGQNNYEQYF	TGTGCCATCAGGCCGGGACAGAACAACTACGAGCAGTACTTC